A single sample is the source of the 10 T cell receptor beta chains below, sequenced in a study of blood T cell repertoires in COVID-19. The assay was immunoSEQ multiplex PCR, and TCRdb's table has in-frame clones only and misses some. The sample lists around 70,000 clones, roughly 80% occurring once. The sequencing sample was made of peripheral blood. The receptors come from a woman aged 60-70 years with acute or convalescent COVID-19.

The V gene is TRBV3-1 (or the pseudogene TRBV3-2), the J gene TRBJ1-2; 11 bases align to TRBD1. This CDR3 comprises 13 residues. V lost 6 bases, J lost 7 bases, and 4 bases stayed unmatched. CDR1 and CDR2 (germline): LGHDT, YNNKEL (reference sequence). CDR3 residues: CASRGQGAVGYTF. As DNA, the CDR3 is TGTGCCAGCAGAGGACAGGGGGCGGTTGGCTACACCTTC.

The DNA of the CDR3 is TGTGCCAGCAGGCCAGGGGATTACTCTGGAAACACCATATATTTT. Amino acids: CASRPGDYSGNTIYF. The chain joins TRBV28 to TRBJ1-3; D is perhaps TRBD1 (6 bases). The V gene lost 6 bases and the J gene lost 0 bases, with 12 bases spanning the gap. The CDR3 consists of 15 residues. Germline V gives CDR1 MDHEN, CDR2 SYDVKM.

CDR3 protein: CASSPRIQGAGGEQFF. The CDR3 bases are TGTGCCAGCAGCCCTCGGATACAGGGGGCTGGGGGTGAGCAGTTCTTC. The rearrangement uses TRBV14 and TRBJ2-1, with 9 bases that match TRBD1. This CDR3 has 16 residues. Germline V gene data show CDR1 as SGHDN and CDR2 as FVKESK. V lost 4 bases, J lost 9 bases, and 13 bases stayed unmatched.

A few counts support this clone. This rearrangement joins TRBV24-1 to TRBJ1-5; 10 bases agree with TRBD1. CDR3 length: 18 residues. Unmatched junction bases numbered 8, after V lost 4 bases and J lost 0 bases. Looked up from germline, CDR1 is KGHDR and CDR2 is SFDVKD. CDR3 residues: CATSERDRGANSNQPQHF. The CDR3 DNA reads TGTGCCACCAGTGAGAGGGACAGGGGAGCGAATAGCAATCAGCCCCAGCATTTT.

The chain links TRBV7-9 to TRBJ1-1, with 8 bases matching TRBD1. CDR1 is SEHNR and CDR2 is FQNEAQ in the germline V gene (reference sequence). CDR3 length: 16 amino acids. The trim removed 0 bases at V and 5 bases at J, leaving 8 bases unmatched. DNA for the CDR3: TGTGCCAGCAGCTTAGCAAGCGGACAGGGAGGGACTGAAGCTTTCTTT. Translating it yields CASSLASGQGGTEAFF.

J is TRBJ1-1 and V is TRBV6-5; maybe TRBD1 (6 bases). This CDR3 has 14 amino acids. Germline V gene sequence: CDR1 MNHEY, CDR2 SVGAGI. Trimming left V 2 bases short and J 2 bases short, with 9 bases between. The chain's CDR3 is CASSYQGLNTEAFF. The CDR3 DNA is TGTGCCAGCAGTTACCAGGGGCTAAACACTGAAGCTTTCTTT.

The chain is built from TRBV3-1 (or the pseudogene TRBV3-2) and TRBJ1-6; TRBD1 is a possible D gene (5 bases). The germline V and J ends were trimmed by 2 bases and 5 bases, with 7 bases remaining between them. Germline CDR1 is LGHDT and CDR2 is YNNKEL (reference sequence). This CDR3 region has 14 residues. CDR3 coding DNA: TGTGCCAGCAGCCAACAGGGAAATAATTCACCCCTCCACTTT. Encoded protein: CASSQQGNNSPLHF.

The J gene is TRBJ1-2, the V gene TRBV6-6, with 7 bases matching TRBD1. V lost 5 bases and J lost 8; bases outside the gene matches: 8. CDR3 length equals 13 residues. Germline assignment: CDR1 MNHNY and CDR2 SVGAGI (reference sequence). For the CDR3, the DNA is TGTGCCAGCAGTCCCGACAGGGCCCTAGGCTACACCTTC. Translating gives CASSPDRALGYTF.

The DNA of the CDR3 is TGTGCCAGCAGTTACCACGGGGGGGTCACTGAAGCTTTCTTT. It is translated as CASSYHGGVTEAFF. V and J are TRBV6-5 and TRBJ1-1, with a weak D call TRBD1 (5 bases). Looked up from germline, CDR1 is MNHEY and CDR2 is SVGAGI. This CDR3 is 14 amino acids long. V lost 2 bases and J lost 4, with 11 bases in between.

This chain joins TRBV5-1 and TRBJ1-5; D gene uncertain. Germline V gene sequence: CDR1 SGHRS, CDR2 YFSETQ. Trimming left V 0 bases short and J 2 bases short, with 3 bases between. This CDR3 is 13 amino acids long. CDR3 bases: TGCGCCAGCAGCTTGGCCGGCAATCAGCCCCAGCATTTT. It is translated as CASSLAGNQPQHF.